The entry that follows covers one T cell receptor beta chain sequence. This sample was included in a study of blood T cell repertoires in COVID-19. At the level of the study: Nucleic acid was either cDNA or gDNA, and it came from T cells, B-cell-depleted T cells, or PBMCs.

Profiling relied on immunoSEQ multiplex PCR, and the TCRdb table lists in-frame clones only, not all of them. The table records approximately 270,000 clones, nearly 90% of them present only once. This clonotype was obtained from a man between 18 and 35 years old with active or convalescent COVID-19. Sequences were obtained from peripheral blood.

CDR3 amino acids: CASSPPKAGEPYEQYF. CDR3 DNA sequence: TGTGCCAGCTCACCCCCTAAAGCGGGAGAGCCCTACGAGCAGTACTTC. The gene calls are TRBV18 and TRBJ2-7; TRBD2 matches at 8 bases. Trimming cost V 3 bases and J 2 bases; bases outside gene matches: 9. The germline V gene has CDR1 KGHSH and CDR2 LQKENI. The CDR3 runs 16 residues.